Below, one T cell receptor beta chain is given with its context. The CDR3 runs 14 residues. CDR1 and CDR2 (germline): SGHNT, YYREEE (reference sequence). The germline V and J ends were trimmed by 7 bases and 1 base, with 13 bases remaining between them. Authors' methods: From reference gene primer amplification, estimates of nucleated cell counts were derived. Profiling relied on immunoSEQ multiplex PCR, and the TCRdb table lists in-frame clones only, not all of them. V, J and clone size are taken as reported in that table, and D and trimming were inferred from the DNA itself. The sample has 150,000 to 200,000 clones, around 86% seen once. This record belongs to a study of blood T cell repertoires in COVID-19. Study as a whole: The United States, Italy and Spain supplied acute and convalescent COVID-19 samples. In each case, the material was cDNA or gDNA derived from T cells, B-cell-depleted T cells, or PBMCs.

The TCR was taken from a man between 65 and 85 years old with acute or convalescent COVID-19. The genes are TRBV5-4 and TRBJ2-3; no clear D. Specimen: peripheral blood. In DNA, the CDR3 is TGTGCCAGCCGAGTCCGGGTAGGCACAGATACGCAGTATTTT. It is translated as CASRVRVGTDTQYF.